This record concerns one T cell receptor (beta chain) sequence. The template for TCR beta VDJ and CDR3 sequence profiling was genomic DNA. TCRdb re-derived calls from the reads in MiXCR, one entry per CDR3 protein. The repertoire holds hundreds of thousands of distinct CDR3 sequences, with 65% to 80% as singletons. This record comes from a study of CD8+CD57+ T cells in acquired aplastic anemia. CDR3 size: 13 residues. The germline gives CDR1 SQVTM, CDR2 ANQGSEA. Sequencing was performed on sorted CD4+, CD8+, or CD8+CD57+ T cells (not recorded which) from PBMCs. This receptor was identified in a human donor in good health, serving as a control. The chain employs TRBV29-1 and TRBJ2-3, with a weak D call TRBD2 (6 bases). As DNA, the CDR3 is TGCGCCAGCGGGCGGGGCACCACAGATACGCAGTATTTT. Encoded protein: CASGRGTTDTQYF.